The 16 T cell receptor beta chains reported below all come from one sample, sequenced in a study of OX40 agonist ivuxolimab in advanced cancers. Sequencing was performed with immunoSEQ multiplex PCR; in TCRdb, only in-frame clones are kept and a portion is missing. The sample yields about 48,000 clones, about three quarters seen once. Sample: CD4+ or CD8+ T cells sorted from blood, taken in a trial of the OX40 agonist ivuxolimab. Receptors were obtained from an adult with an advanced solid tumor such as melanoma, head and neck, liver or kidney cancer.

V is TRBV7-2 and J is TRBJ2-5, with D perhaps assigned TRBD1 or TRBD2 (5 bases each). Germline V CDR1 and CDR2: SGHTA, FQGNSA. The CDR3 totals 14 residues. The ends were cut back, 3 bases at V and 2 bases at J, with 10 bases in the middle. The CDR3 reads CASSLDWGQETQYF. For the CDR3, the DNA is TGTGCCAGCAGCTTGGACTGGGGGCAAGAGACCCAGTACTTC.

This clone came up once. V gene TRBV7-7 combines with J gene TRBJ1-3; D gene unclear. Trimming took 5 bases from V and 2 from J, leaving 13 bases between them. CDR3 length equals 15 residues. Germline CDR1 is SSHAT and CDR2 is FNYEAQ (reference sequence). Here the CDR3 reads CASSLKIGAGNTIYF. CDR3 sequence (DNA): TGTGCCAGCAGCCTCAAAATTGGAGCTGGAAACACCATATATTTT.

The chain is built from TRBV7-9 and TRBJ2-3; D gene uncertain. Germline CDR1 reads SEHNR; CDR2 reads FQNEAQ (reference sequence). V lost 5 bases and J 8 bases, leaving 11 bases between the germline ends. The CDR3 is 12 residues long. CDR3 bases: TGTGCCAGCAGCCTTGACTCCGGTACGCAGTATTTT. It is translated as CASSLDSGTQYF. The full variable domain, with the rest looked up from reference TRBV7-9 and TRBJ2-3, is DTGVSQNPRHKITKRGQNVTFRCDPISEHNRLYWYRQTLGQGPEFLTYFQNEAQLEKSRLLSDRFSAERPKGSFSTLEIQRTEQGDSAMYLCASSLDSGTQYFGPGTRLTVL.

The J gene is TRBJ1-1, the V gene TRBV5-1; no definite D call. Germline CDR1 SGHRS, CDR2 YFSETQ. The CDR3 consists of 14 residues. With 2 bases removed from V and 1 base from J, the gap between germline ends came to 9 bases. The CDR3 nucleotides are TGCGCCAGCAGCTTCGCATCAGAGAACACTGAAGCTTTCTTT. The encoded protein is CASSFASENTEAFF.

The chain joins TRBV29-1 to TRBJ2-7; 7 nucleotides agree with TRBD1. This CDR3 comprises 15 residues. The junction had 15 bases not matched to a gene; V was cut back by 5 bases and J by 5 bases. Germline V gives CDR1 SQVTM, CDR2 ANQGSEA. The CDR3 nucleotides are TGCAGCGTTCTCCGTCCCGGGACAGTTCGAAACGAGCAGTACTTC. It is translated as CSVLRPGTVRNEQYF.

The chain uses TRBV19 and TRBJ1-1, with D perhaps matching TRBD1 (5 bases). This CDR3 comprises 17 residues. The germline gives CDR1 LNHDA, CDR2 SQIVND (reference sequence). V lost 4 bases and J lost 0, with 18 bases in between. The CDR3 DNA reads TGTGCCAGTAGTAAATCGTTAGCAGGGACCATGAACACTGAAGCTTTCTTT. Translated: CASSKSLAGTMNTEAFF.

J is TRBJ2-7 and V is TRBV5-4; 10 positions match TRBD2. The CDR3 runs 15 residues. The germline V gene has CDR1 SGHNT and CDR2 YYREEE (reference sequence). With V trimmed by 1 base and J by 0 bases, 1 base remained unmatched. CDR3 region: CASSLLAGGSYEQYF. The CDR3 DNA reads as TGTGCCAGCAGCTTGTTAGCGGGAGGCTCCTACGAGCAGTACTTC.

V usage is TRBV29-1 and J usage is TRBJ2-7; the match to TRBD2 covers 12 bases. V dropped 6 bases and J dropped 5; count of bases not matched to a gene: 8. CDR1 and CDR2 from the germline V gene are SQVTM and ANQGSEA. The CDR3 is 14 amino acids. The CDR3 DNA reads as TGCAGCGTACGACTAGCGGGAGTCAGGAACGAGCAGTACTTC. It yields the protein CSVRLAGVRNEQYF.

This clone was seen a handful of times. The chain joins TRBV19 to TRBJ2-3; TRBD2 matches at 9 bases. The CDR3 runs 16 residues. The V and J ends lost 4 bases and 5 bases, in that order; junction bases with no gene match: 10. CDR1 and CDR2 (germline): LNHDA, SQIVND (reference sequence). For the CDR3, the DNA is TGTGCCAGTAGTAGTCCTTTGGCGGGAGGGCAAGATACGCAGTATTTT. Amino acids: CASSSPLAGGQDTQYF.

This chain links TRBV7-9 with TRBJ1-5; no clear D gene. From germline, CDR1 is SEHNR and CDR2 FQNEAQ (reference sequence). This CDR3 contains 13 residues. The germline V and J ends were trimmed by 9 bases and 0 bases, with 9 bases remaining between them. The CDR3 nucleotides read TGTGCCAGTGCCGGGGATAGCAATCAGCCCCAGCATTTT. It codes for CASAGDSNQPQHF.

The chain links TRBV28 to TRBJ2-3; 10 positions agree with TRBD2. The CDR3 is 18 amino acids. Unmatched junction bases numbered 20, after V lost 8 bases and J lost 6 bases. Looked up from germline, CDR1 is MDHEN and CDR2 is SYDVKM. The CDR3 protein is CASGSSAGGPIVTDTQYF. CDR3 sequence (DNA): TGTGCCAGCGGATCCTCAGCGGGAGGGCCGATCGTTACCGATACGCAGTATTTT.

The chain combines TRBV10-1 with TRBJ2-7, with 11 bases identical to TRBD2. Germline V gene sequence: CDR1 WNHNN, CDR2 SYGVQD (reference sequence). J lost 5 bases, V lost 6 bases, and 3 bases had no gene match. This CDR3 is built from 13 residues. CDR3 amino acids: CASRAGLADEQYF. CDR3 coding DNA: TGCGCCAGCAGGGCGGGACTAGCGGACGAGCAGTACTTC.

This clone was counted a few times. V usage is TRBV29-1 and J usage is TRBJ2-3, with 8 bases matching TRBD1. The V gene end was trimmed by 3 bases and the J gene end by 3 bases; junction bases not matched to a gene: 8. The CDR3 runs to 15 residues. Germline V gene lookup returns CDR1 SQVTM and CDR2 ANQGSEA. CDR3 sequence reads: CSVERQGIATDTQYF. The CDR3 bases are TGCAGCGTTGAGCGACAGGGGATAGCAACAGATACGCAGTATTTT.

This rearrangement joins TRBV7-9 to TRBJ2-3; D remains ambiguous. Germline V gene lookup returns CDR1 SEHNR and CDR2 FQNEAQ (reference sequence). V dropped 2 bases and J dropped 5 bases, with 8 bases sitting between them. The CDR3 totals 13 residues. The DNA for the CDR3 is TGTGCCAGCAGCTTAACCCTGGGAGATACGCAGTATTTT. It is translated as CASSLTLGDTQYF.

The CDR3: CASSVELGRETQYF. In DNA, the CDR3 is TGTGCCAGCAGCGTAGAATTGGGGCGAGAGACCCAGTACTTC. The chain recombines TRBV9 with TRBJ2-5; tentative D call: TRBD1 (5 bases). The CDR3 length is 14 residues. Germline V CDR1 and CDR2: SGDLS, YYNGEE. V was shortened by 0 bases and J by 4 bases, with 10 bases between the two germline ends.

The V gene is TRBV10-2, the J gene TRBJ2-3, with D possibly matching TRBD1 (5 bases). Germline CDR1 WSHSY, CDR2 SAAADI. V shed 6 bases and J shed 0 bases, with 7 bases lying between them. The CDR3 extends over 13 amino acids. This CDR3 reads CASRDTSTDTQYF. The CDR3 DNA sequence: TGCGCCAGCAGGGACACAAGCACAGATACGCAGTATTTT.